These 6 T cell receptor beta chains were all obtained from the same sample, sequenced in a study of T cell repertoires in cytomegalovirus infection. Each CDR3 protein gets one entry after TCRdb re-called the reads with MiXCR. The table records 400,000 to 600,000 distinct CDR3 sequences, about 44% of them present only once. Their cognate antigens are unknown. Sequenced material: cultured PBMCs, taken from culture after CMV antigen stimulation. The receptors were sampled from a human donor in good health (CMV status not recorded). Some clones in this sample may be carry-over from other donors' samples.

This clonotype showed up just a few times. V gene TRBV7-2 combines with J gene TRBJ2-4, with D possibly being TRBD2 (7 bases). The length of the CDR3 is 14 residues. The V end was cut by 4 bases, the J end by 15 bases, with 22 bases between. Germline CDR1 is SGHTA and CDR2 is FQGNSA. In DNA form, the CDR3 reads TGTGCCAGCAGCTCGGGGGGAGGGGGGGTCGGATGGTACTTC. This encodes CASSSGGGGVGWYF.

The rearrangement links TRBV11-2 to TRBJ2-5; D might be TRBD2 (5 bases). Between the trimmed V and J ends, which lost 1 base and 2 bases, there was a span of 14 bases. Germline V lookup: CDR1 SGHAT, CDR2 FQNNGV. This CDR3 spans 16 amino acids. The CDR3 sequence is CASSLAGGWSQETQYF. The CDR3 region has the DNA TGTGCCAGCAGCTTAGCTGGCGGGTGGTCGCAAGAGACCCAGTACTTC.

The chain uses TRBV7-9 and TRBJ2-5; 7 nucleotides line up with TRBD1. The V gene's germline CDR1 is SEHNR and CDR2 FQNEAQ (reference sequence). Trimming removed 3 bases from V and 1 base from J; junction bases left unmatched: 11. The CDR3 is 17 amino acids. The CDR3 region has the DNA TGTGCCAGCAGCTTGCGCCGACTGACAGGGACCCAAGAGACCCAGTACTTC. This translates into CASSLRRLTGTQETQYF.

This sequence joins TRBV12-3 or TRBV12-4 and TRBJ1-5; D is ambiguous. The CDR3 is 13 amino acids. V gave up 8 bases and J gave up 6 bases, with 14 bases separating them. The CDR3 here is CASCPRSSQPQHF. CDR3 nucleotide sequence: TGTGCCAGCTGCCCTAGGTCGAGTCAGCCCCAGCATTTT.

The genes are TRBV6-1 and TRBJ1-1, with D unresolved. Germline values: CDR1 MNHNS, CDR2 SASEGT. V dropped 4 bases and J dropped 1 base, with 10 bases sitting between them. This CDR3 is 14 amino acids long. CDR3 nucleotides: TGTGCCAGCAGTGTTGTAGGGCCGAACACTGAAGCTTTCTTT. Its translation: CASSVVGPNTEAFF.

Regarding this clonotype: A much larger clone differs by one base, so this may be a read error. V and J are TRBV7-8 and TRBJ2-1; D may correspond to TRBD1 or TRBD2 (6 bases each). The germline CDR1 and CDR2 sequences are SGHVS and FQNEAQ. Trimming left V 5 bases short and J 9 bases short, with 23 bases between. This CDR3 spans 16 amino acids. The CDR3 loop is CASSPHRDWGQVEQFF. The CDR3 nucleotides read TGTGCCAGCAGCCCGCACCGGGACTGGGGGCAAGTTGAGCAGTTCTTC.